These T cell receptor beta chains were read from a single sample in a study of cytomegalovirus exposure and HLA in healthy donors. Some clones are missing from TCRdb's copy, which holds only in-frame ones; the method was immunoSEQ multiplex PCR. The table shows under 150,000 clones, with under 80% occurring only once. The sequenced sample was PBMCs. The receptors come from a woman in her forties or fifties in good health and CMV-seropositive. The CDR3 runs from the conserved cysteine through the conserved F or W.

V | CDR3
TRBV10-3 | CAISPSGGRNEQYF
TRBV20-1 | CSAPNGDTQYF
TRBV4-1 | CASSQVASGELFF
TRBV5-6 | CASSWGRTGEETQYF
TRBV4-1 | CASSQGRTGDRKLFF
TRBV21-1 | CASSKGWTGSNQPQHF
TRBV4-2 | CASSQELGSGSFYHPPGANVLTF
TRBV7-2 | CASTPTEFGSPLHF
TRBV5-1 | CASGPRQPNTEAFF
TRBV6-6 | CASRPGSLNQPQHF
TRBV27 | CASSLEQGITEAFF
TRBV18 | CASQGAGGAYEQYF
TRBV9 | CASSATGTEIYEQYF
TRBV2 | CASKRGGLETQYF
TRBV7-9 | CASSLASTGYTF
TRBV7-2 | CASSLGGEGVEQFF
TRBV7-9 | CASSLAGSGGAQDTQYF
TRBV7-7 | CASSPGAGNEQYF
TRBV6-1 | CASSPTTPLGEQYF
TRBV5-8 | CASSFPPDRGVLEQYF
TRBV11-3 | CASSAGGADSNEQFF
TRBV7-7 | CASSLGKGAYNEQFF
TRBV9 | CASSPAGQFNQPQHF
TRBV7-6 | CASSLNLPGQTLSNQPQHF
TRBV7-9 | CASSLQGDSYEQYF
TRBV6-1 | CASRESGQGRSEAFF
TRBV18 | CASSRGTGLMNTEAFF
TRBV4-1 | CASTSGTLAGKLFF
TRBV5-1 | CASSLGGWEVSYEQYF
TRBV5-1 | CASSLLRVRDTQYF
TRBV19 | CASSSRDSGNTGELFF
TRBV7-2 | CASSFDRGRGGYTF
TRBV5-1 | CASSLDPVGQAIQPQHF
TRBV11-2 | CASSPGTASYNEQFF
TRBV5-6 | CASSSRRGGAIDTQYF
TRBV5-6 | CASSPPSGGNEQYF
TRBV15 | CATSRGGDRGSF
TRBV20-1 | CSAPWGETQYF
TRBV6-5 | CASSRSDSAYGYTF